This passage covers 26 T cell receptor beta chains from one sample sequenced in a study of T cells after yellow fever vaccination. TCRdb used MiXCR to reprocess the 5' RACE reads, holding one entry per CDR3 protein. The table has some 240,000 distinct CDR3 sequences, roughly 5.2% seen once. Here the sequenced sample was CD4+ T cells sorted from PBMCs, taken on the day of the yellow fever booster vaccination. The receptor set was obtained from a man aged 18 to 30 who received the YFV17D yellow fever vaccine.

The CDR3 loop reads CASSLGVSDGYEQYV. The CDR3 DNA reads as TGCGCCAGCAGTTTGGGGGTATCGGACGGATACGAGCAGTACGTC. V usage is TRBV5-1 and J usage is TRBJ2-7; D is possibly TRBD1 or TRBD2 (5 bases each). This CDR3 has 15 amino acids. Germline V gives CDR1 SGHRS, CDR2 YFSETQ.

This clonotype has more than one count but fewer than ten. The chain combines TRBV3-1 with TRBJ2-1; TRBD1 matches at 11 bases. After removal of 4 bases from V and 7 bases from J, the junction contained 3 bases not matched to a gene. The length of the CDR3 is 14 residues. Germline CDR1 is LGHDT and CDR2 is YNNKEL (reference sequence). The CDR3 nucleotides read TGTGCCAGCAGCCCGGGACAGGGGGGTAATGAGCAGTTCTTC. Translation gives CASSPGQGGNEQFF.

This chain joins TRBV6-5 and TRBJ2-1; a possible D gene is TRBD1 (6 bases). The ends were cut back, 6 bases at V and 4 bases at J, with 10 bases in the middle. Germline V gene data show CDR1 as MNHEY and CDR2 as SVGAGI. The CDR3 has 13 residues. The CDR3, as DNA: TGTGCCAGCAGGCACGGACAGTACAATGAGCAGTTCTTC. The encoded protein is CASRHGQYNEQFF.

At least ten counts were recorded for this clonotype. The rearrangement uses TRBV7-9 and TRBJ1-4; D is unclear. V was cut by 0 bases and J by 8 bases, with 7 bases left in between. The CDR3 has 13 amino acids. In germline, CDR1 is SEHNR, CDR2 FQNEAQ (reference sequence). CDR3 region: CASSLAYGEKLFF. CDR3 bases: TGTGCCAGCAGCTTAGCATATGGCGAAAAACTGTTTTTT.

The V call is TRBV5-1, the J call TRBJ2-1; no reliable D call. V shed 4 bases and J shed 6 bases, with 17 bases lying between them. Germline V gives CDR1 SGHRS, CDR2 YFSETQ. CDR3 size: 15 residues. DNA of the CDR3: TGCGCCAGCAGCCCGGCCCCCGGACGTAGCAATGAGCAGTTCTTC. This gives the protein CASSPAPGRSNEQFF.

This clonotype has at least ten counts. The chain couples TRBV6-5 to TRBJ1-1, with D maybe TRBD1 (5 bases). V lost 8 bases and J lost 5, with 24 bases in between. Germline V gene sequence: CDR1 MNHEY, CDR2 SVGAGI. The CDR3 is 16 amino acids. CDR3 sequence: CASHESPGTRRTEAFF. CDR3 coding DNA: TGTGCCAGCCATGAATCACCCGGGACGAGAAGAACTGAAGCTTTCTTT.

The chain is built from TRBV7-2 and TRBJ1-1; perhaps TRBD1 as D (5 bases). V was pared by 4 bases and J by 0 bases, with 27 bases between. The germline gives CDR1 SGHTA, CDR2 FQGNSA. CDR3 size: 20 residues. CDR3: CASSSPRPPGTLSMNTEAFF. Written as DNA, the CDR3 is TGTGCCAGCAGCTCCCCGAGGCCCCCGGGGACCTTAAGCATGAACACTGAAGCTTTCTTT. Variable domain in full (rest from reference TRBV7-2 and TRBJ1-1): GAGVSQSPSNKVTEKGKDVELRCDPISGHTALYWYRQSLGQGLEFLIYFQGNSAPDKSGLPSDRFSAERTGGSVSTLTIQRTQQEDSAVYLCASSSPRPPGTLSMNTEAFFGQGTRLTVV.

In its sample, this clonotype was seen many times. The gene calls are TRBV5-1 and TRBJ1-5; 10 nucleotides agree with TRBD1. V shed 0 bases and J 4 bases; nucleotides not matched to a gene: 4. Germline-derived CDR1 and CDR2 are SGHRS and YFSETQ. This CDR3 contains 16 residues. Here the CDR3 DNA reads TGCGCCAGCAGCTTGGGCCCGGGACAGGGGAATCAGCCCCAGCATTTT. It encodes CASSLGPGQGNQPQHF.

This clonotype was seen many times. The V and J genes are TRBV24-1 and TRBJ2-2, with 12 bases aligning to TRBD1. In germline, CDR1 is KGHDR, CDR2 SFDVKD. This CDR3 contains 20 residues. The V and J ends lost 4 bases and 2 bases, in that order; junction bases with no gene match: 13. CDR3 bases: TGTGCCACCAGTGACCCCCCCGGGACAGGGGGCGACCTTAACACCGGGGAGCTGTTTTTT. Its protein product is CATSDPPGTGGDLNTGELFF.

CDR3 nucleotides: TGTGCCAGCAGCTTACGCGAAGTAACGACCGGGGAGCTGTTTTTT. Translation: CASSLREVTTGELFF. The chain couples TRBV7-9 to TRBJ2-2; D not certain. V was cut by 2 bases and J by 5 bases, with 12 bases left in between. The CDR3 consists of 15 residues. The germline CDR1 and CDR2 sequences are SEHNR and FQNEAQ (reference sequence).

The genes are TRBV18 and TRBJ2-3; D is ambiguous. CDR1 KGHSH and CDR2 LQKENI come from the germline V gene. This CDR3 spans 12 amino acids. V was shortened by 2 bases and J by 4 bases, with 4 bases between the two germline ends. The CDR3 protein is CASSPEADTQYF. The CDR3 coding sequence is TGTGCCAGCTCACCAGAGGCAGATACGCAGTATTTT.

Many counts were recorded for this clonotype. The V gene is TRBV7-2, the J gene TRBJ2-1; 7 positions match TRBD1. The germline CDR1 and CDR2 sequences are SGHTA and FQGNSA. Trimming took 5 bases from V and 6 from J; bases not matched to a gene: 10. The CDR3 contains 15 residues. CDR3 in amino acids: CASSQRDSYINEQFF. In DNA, the CDR3 is TGTGCCAGCAGCCAACGGGACAGCTACATCAATGAGCAGTTCTTC.

The rearrangement joins TRBV2 to TRBJ1-1, with D perhaps TRBD1 (5 bases). This CDR3 is built from 11 residues. Germline CDR1 reads SNHLY; CDR2 reads FYNNEI. V dropped 9 bases and J dropped 3 bases, with 8 bases sitting between them. CDR3 loop: CARGGDTEAFF. The DNA for the CDR3 is TGTGCCAGGGGAGGGGACACTGAAGCTTTCTTT.

The V gene is TRBV7-9, the J gene TRBJ1-4, with TRBD1 matching over 10 bases. Germline CDR1 is SEHNR and CDR2 is FQNEAQ (reference sequence). V lost 1 base to trimming and J lost 5 bases; unmatched junction nucleotides: 4. The CDR3 contains 16 residues. CDR3 residues: CASSLGDRGLNEKLFF. The DNA of the CDR3 is TGTGCCAGCAGCTTAGGGGACAGGGGACTCAATGAAAAACTGTTTTTT.

The V and J genes are TRBV27 and TRBJ2-3; 8 bases fit TRBD1. Per the germline V gene, CDR1 is MNHEY and CDR2 is SMNVEV (reference sequence). This CDR3 comprises 15 residues. Germline trimming cut 3 bases from V and 7 bases from J; bases unmatched to any gene: 9. CDR3 sequence reads: CASSFGRGRVNTQYF. The DNA for the CDR3 is TGTGCCAGCAGTTTCGGCAGGGGGCGGGTAAATACGCAGTATTTT.

The table lists this clonotype with many counts. CDR3 bases: TGTGCCAGCGCCTTCACAGATACGCAGTATTTT. Protein product: CASAFTDTQYF. The chain uses TRBV7-2 and TRBJ2-3; D unresolved. Trimming cost V 8 bases and J 2 bases, with 5 bases left between them. Looked up from germline, CDR1 is SGHTA and CDR2 is FQGNSA. There are 11 residues in the CDR3.

This clonotype was counted a few times. The chain couples TRBV5-4 to TRBJ2-5; possible D gene TRBD2, 5 bases. V was trimmed by 7 bases and J by 4 bases, leaving 20 bases between them. The CDR3 extends over 15 amino acids. Germline-derived CDR1 and CDR2 are SGHNT and YYREEE (reference sequence). CDR3 in amino acids: CASGIRQGGGETQYF. Here the CDR3 DNA reads TGTGCCAGCGGCATAAGACAAGGAGGCGGAGAGACCCAGTACTTC. The full variable domain, in which reference TRBV5-4 and TRBJ2-5 provide the parts outside the CDR3, is ETGVTQSPTHLIKTRGQQVTLRCSSQSGHNTVSWYQQALGQGPQFIFQYYREEENGRGNFPPRFSGLQFPNYSSELNVNALELDDSALYLCASGIRQGGGETQYFGPGTRLLVL.

The chain joins TRBV5-4 to TRBJ2-5, with TRBD1 matching over 9 bases. V lost 5 bases, J lost 4 bases, and 6 bases stayed unmatched. Germline CDR1 SGHNT, CDR2 YYREEE (reference sequence). CDR3 length: 14 amino acids. Written as DNA, the CDR3 is TGTGCCAGCAGGGCATTGGACAGGGGAGAGACCCAGTACTTC. Translated: CASRALDRGETQYF. Using reference TRBV5-4 and TRBJ2-5 for the parts outside the CDR3, the full variable domain is ETGVTQSPTHLIKTRGQQVTLRCSSQSGHNTVSWYQQALGQGPQFIFQYYREEENGRGNFPPRFSGLQFPNYSSELNVNALELDDSALYLCASRALDRGETQYFGPGTRLLVL.

The chain links TRBV7-2 to TRBJ1-3; 7 nucleotides agree with TRBD1. Germline V gene lookup returns CDR1 SGHTA and CDR2 FQGNSA. CDR3 length equals 16 residues. V was clipped by 3 bases and J by 2 bases; unmatched bases: 7. The CDR3: CASSFLQGSTGNTIYF. For the CDR3, the DNA is TGTGCCAGCAGCTTTTTACAGGGGTCTACTGGAAACACCATATATTTT. Full variable domain (rest looked up from reference TRBV7-2 and TRBJ1-3): GAGVSQSPSNKVTEKGKDVELRCDPISGHTALYWYRQSLGQGLEFLIYFQGNSAPDKSGLPSDRFSAERTGGSVSTLTIQRTQQEDSAVYLCASSFLQGSTGNTIYFGEGSWLTVV.

This chain links TRBV18 with TRBJ1-5, with D perhaps TRBD1 (5 bases). Germline V gives CDR1 KGHSH, CDR2 LQKENI. The V and J ends lost 3 bases and 1 base respectively, with 10 bases between them. The CDR3 is 15 amino acids. The CDR3 nucleotides are TGTGCCAGCTCACCTTTTTCAGGGAGCAATCAGCCCCAGCATTTT. Residues: CASSPFSGSNQPQHF. The full variable domain, its missing parts supplied by reference TRBV18 and TRBJ1-5, is NAGVMQNPRHLVRRRGQEARLRCSPMKGHSHVYWYRQLPEEGLKFMVYLQKENIIDESGMPKERFSAEFPKEGPSILRIQQVVRGDSAAYFCASSPFSGSNQPQHFGDGTRLSIL.

This clonotype occurred many times. The chain joins TRBV6-2 or TRBV6-3 to TRBJ2-3; 11 nucleotides agree with TRBD2. CDR1 and CDR2 from the germline V gene are MNHEY and SVGEGT. Losses at the gene ends were 5 bases for V and 3 bases for J; bases not matched to a gene: 13. CDR3 size: 18 residues. CDR3 bases: TGTGCCAGCAGTAAACAACCCCAACTAGCGGGGGAGACAGATACGCAGTATTTT. As protein: CASSKQPQLAGETDTQYF.

In its sample, this clonotype was seen many times. V and J are TRBV20-1 and TRBJ2-5; perhaps TRBD1 as D (5 bases). Germline CDR1 is DFQATT and CDR2 is SNEGSKA (reference sequence). Deletions cut 6 bases from V and 1 base from J, with 9 bases between. There are 12 residues in the CDR3. The CDR3 DNA follows: TGCAGTGCATCCAGGGCCCAAGAGACCCAGTACTTC. Residues: CSASRAQETQYF.

In this sample, this clonotype turned up many times. In DNA form, the CDR3 reads TGTGCCAGCAGATCCCTGAACACCGGGGAGCTGTTTTTT. This translates into CASRSLNTGELFF. The chain links TRBV12-3 or TRBV12-4 to TRBJ2-2; D remains ambiguous. The CDR3 is 13 amino acids. The V gene lost 6 bases and the J gene lost 1 base, with 6 bases spanning the gap.

The sample holds many counts of this clonotype. The rearrangement joins TRBV15 to TRBJ2-7; no clear D gene. Per germline, CDR1 LNHNV and CDR2 YYDKDF (reference sequence). This CDR3 contains 12 residues. Trimming took off 5 bases at V and 6 bases at J, with 11 bases between the two ends. DNA of the CDR3: TGTGCCACCAGCTCAAGGACCGGCGAGCAGTACTTC. Protein sequence: CATSSRTGEQYF.

For the CDR3, the DNA is TGTGCCACCAGCAGCGCTATGGCAGGCAGGGAGACCCAGTACTTC. Amino acids: CATSSAMAGRETQYF. V usage is TRBV15 and J usage is TRBJ2-5; D gene ambiguous. V was pared by 3 bases and J by 5 bases, with 16 bases between. CDR1 is LNHNV and CDR2 is YYDKDF in the germline V gene (reference sequence). The CDR3 totals 15 residues.

This clonotype was seen a handful of times. The chain employs TRBV4-3 and TRBJ1-1, with D possibly matching TRBD1 (5 bases). V dropped 7 bases and J dropped 4 bases, with 13 bases sitting between them. The CDR3 is 13 amino acids. Germline V lookup: CDR1 LGHNA, CDR2 YSLEER. The chain's CDR3 is CASTQGIGTEAFF. The CDR3 DNA is TGCGCCAGCACCCAGGGAATTGGCACTGAAGCTTTCTTT.